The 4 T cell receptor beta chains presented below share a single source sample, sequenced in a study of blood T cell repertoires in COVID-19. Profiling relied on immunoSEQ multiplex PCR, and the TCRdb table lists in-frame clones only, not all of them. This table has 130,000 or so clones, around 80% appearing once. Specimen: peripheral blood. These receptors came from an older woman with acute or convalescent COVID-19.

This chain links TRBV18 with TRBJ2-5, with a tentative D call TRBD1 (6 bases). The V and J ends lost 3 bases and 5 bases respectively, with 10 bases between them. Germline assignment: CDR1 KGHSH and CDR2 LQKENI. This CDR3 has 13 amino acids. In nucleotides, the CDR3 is TGTGCCAGCTCACCCCAGGGGCGGGAGACCCAGTACTTC. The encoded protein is CASSPQGRETQYF.

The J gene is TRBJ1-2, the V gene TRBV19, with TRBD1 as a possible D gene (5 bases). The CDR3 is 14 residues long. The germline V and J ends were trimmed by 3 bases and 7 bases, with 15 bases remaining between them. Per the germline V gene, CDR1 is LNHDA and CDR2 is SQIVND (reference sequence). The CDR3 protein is CASSIGHLNRGYTF. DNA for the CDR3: TGTGCCAGTAGTATCGGACATTTGAACCGTGGCTACACCTTC.

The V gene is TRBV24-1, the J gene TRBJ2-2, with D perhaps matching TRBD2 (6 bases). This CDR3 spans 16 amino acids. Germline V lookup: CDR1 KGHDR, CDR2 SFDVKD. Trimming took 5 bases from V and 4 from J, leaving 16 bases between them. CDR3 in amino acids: CATSGLSSVGTGELFF. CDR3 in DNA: TGTGCCACCAGTGGCCTTTCTAGCGTGGGCACCGGGGAGCTGTTTTTT.

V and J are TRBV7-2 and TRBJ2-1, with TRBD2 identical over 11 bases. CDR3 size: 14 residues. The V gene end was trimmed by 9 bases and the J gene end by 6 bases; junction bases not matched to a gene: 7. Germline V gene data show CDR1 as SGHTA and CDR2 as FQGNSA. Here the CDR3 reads CASKLAGVINEQFF. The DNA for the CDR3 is TGTGCCAGTAAACTAGCGGGGGTGATCAATGAGCAGTTCTTC.